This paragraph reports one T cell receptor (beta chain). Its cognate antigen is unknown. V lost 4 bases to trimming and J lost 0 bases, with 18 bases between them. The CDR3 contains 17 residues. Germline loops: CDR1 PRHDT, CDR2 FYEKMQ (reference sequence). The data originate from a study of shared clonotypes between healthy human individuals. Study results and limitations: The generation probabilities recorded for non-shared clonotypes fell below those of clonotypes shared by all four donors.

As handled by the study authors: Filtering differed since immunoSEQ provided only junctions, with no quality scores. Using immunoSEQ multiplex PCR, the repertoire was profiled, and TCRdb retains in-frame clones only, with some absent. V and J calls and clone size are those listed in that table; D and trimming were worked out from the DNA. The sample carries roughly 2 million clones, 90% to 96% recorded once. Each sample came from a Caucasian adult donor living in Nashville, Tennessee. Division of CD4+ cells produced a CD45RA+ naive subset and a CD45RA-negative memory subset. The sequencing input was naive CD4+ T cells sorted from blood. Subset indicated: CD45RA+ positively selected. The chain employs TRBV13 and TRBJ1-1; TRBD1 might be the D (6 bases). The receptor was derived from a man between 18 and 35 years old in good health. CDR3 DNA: TGTGCCAGCAGCTCAATTACAGGGTATAAGATGAACACTGAAGCTTTCTTT. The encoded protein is CASSSITGYKMNTEAFF. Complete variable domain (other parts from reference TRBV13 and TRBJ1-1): AAGVIQSPRHLIKEKRETATLKCYPIPRHDTVYWYQQGPGQDPQFLISFYEKMQSDKGSIPDRFSAQQFSDYHSELNMSSLELGDSALYFCASSSITGYKMNTEAFFGQGTRLTVV.